One and the same sample provided the 13 T cell receptor beta chains below, sequenced in a study of T cells in Graves' hyperthyroidism and ophthalmopathy. The CDR3 regions of TCR beta were amplified from RNA transcripts. First-round RT-PCR with HTBI primers amplified the TCR CDR3 region. TCRdb ran MiXCR on the multiplex PCR reads and lists one entry per CDR3 protein. The sample consists of 250,000 to 300,000 distinct CDR3 sequences, roughly 13% of them appearing once. The sample taken for sequencing was blood. The receptors stem from a woman aged 40 to 55 with Graves' hyperthyroidism.

This clonotype has ten or more counts. J is TRBJ2-2 and V is TRBV3-1; possibly TRBD2 for D (6 bases). CDR1 and CDR2 from the germline V gene are LGHDT and YNNKEL (reference sequence). V was trimmed by 6 bases and J by 1 base, leaving 15 bases between them. The CDR3 runs to 16 residues. CDR3 loop: CASRDTSIKNTGELFF. The DNA for the CDR3 is TGTGCCAGCAGAGATACTAGCATCAAGAACACCGGGGAGCTGTTTTTT.

This clonotype was seen many times. CDR3 sequence: CASSLTAGLSYEQYF. In DNA, the CDR3 is TGTGCCAGCAGTTTAACGGCAGGTTTGTCCTACGAGCAGTACTTC. V gene TRBV12-3 or TRBV12-4 combines with J gene TRBJ2-7, with D unresolved. This CDR3 comprises 15 residues. V was trimmed by 2 bases and J by 1 base, leaving 12 bases between them.

This clonotype occurred many times. Here the CDR3 DNA reads TGTGCCACCAGTGATTTATACAGCGCTGAAGCTTTCTTT. The encoded protein is CATSDLYSAEAFF. V usage is TRBV24-1 and J usage is TRBJ1-1; D call uncertain. The V gene's germline CDR1 is KGHDR and CDR2 SFDVKD. With 1 base removed from V and 6 bases from J, the gap between germline ends came to 8 bases. This CDR3 is 13 amino acids long.

This clonotype has at least ten counts. The CDR3 loop reads CSVARNTEAFF. The CDR3 DNA is TGCAGCGTTGCTAGGAACACTGAAGCTTTCTTT. The chain links TRBV29-1 to TRBJ1-1; D is ambiguous. This CDR3 region has 11 residues. Between the trimmed V and J ends, which lost 4 bases and 1 base, there was a span of 4 bases. Germline assignment: CDR1 SQVTM and CDR2 ANQGSEA.

J is TRBJ2-5 and V is TRBV7-2, with D tentatively TRBD1 (6 bases). The V gene lost 1 base and the J gene lost 5 bases, with 11 bases spanning the gap. This CDR3 region has 14 residues. Germline V gives CDR1 SGHTA, CDR2 FQGNSA. The CDR3 reads CASSLDRVSETQYF. DNA of the CDR3: TGTGCCAGCAGCTTAGACAGGGTATCGGAGACCCAGTACTTC.

This clonotype was observed at least ten times. V and J are TRBV29-1 and TRBJ1-5; D is uncertain. Germline V lookup: CDR1 SQVTM, CDR2 ANQGSEA. This CDR3 is 16 amino acids long. Trimming removed 7 bases from V and 0 bases from J, with 19 bases in between. CDR3 protein: CSALIGTTHSNQPQHF. The CDR3 DNA sequence: TGCAGCGCCCTTATAGGCACCACGCATAGCAATCAGCCCCAGCATTTT.

This clonotype was seen many times. This chain connects TRBV12-3 or TRBV12-4 to TRBJ1-1; 7 nucleotides agree with TRBD1. The trim removed 3 bases at V and 7 bases at J, leaving 5 bases unmatched. The CDR3 covers 13 residues. The CDR3 region is CASSFRQGFEAFF. As DNA, the CDR3 is TGTGCCAGCAGTTTCCGACAGGGCTTTGAAGCTTTCTTT.

This clonotype was seen many times. This rearrangement joins TRBV6-1 to TRBJ1-4; maybe TRBD1 (5 bases). The length of the CDR3 is 16 residues. Trimming removed 3 bases at V and 2 bases at J, with 13 bases between. The germline gives CDR1 MNHNS, CDR2 SASEGT. CDR3 in DNA: TGTGCCAGCAGTGATAAACGCAGGGTTACTAATGAAAAACTGTTTTTT. This translates into CASSDKRRVTNEKLFF.

The chain couples TRBV7-9 to TRBJ2-3; 10 bases fit TRBD2. Germline CDR1 reads SEHNR; CDR2 reads FQNEAQ (reference sequence). The trim removed 5 bases at V and 4 bases at J, leaving 6 bases unmatched. CDR3 size: 15 residues. CDR3 in DNA: TGTGCCAGCAGCGGACTAGCGGAAGGGTCAGATACGCAGTATTTT. This codes for CASSGLAEGSDTQYF.

This clonotype was picked up many times. This chain uses TRBV12-3 or TRBV12-4 with TRBJ1-1; D uncertain. CDR3 length: 14 residues. With 2 bases removed from V and 1 base from J, the gap between germline ends came to 8 bases. In DNA, the CDR3 is TGTGCCAGCAGTTTAATTGCAGGGAACACTGAAGCTTTCTTT. Translation gives CASSLIAGNTEAFF.

This clonotype was seen ten or more times. V and J are TRBV20-1 and TRBJ2-3, with 8 bases lining up with TRBD2. Germline trimming cut 5 bases from V and 2 bases from J; bases unmatched to any gene: 15. Germline lookup yields CDR1 DFQATT and CDR2 SNEGSKA (reference sequence). The CDR3 spans 17 residues. CDR3 nucleotide sequence: TGCAGTGCTCAAAAGACAGGAGCGGGAGCAAACACAGATACGCAGTATTTT. Encoded protein: CSAQKTGAGANTDTQYF.

This clonotype was picked up a small number of times. This chain joins TRBV14 and TRBJ2-1; 9 nucleotides line up with TRBD2. The J segment lost 3 bases and the V segment lost 1 base, leaving 7 bases of the junction unmatched. This CDR3 has 17 residues. Germline V gene lookup returns CDR1 SGHDN and CDR2 FVKESK. Here the CDR3 DNA reads TGTGCCAGCAGCCAAGCGGTGGCTAGCGGGGTCTACAATGAGCAGTTCTTC. It is translated as CASSQAVASGVYNEQFF.

V usage is TRBV4-1 and J usage is TRBJ2-7; 9 positions agree with TRBD1. The CDR3 length is 14 residues. Germline trimming cut 3 bases from V and 2 bases from J; bases unmatched to any gene: 2. The germline V gene encodes CDR1 MGHRA and CDR2 YSYEKL. CDR3: CASSHRDRAYEQYF. In nucleotides, the CDR3 is TGCGCCAGCAGCCACCGGGACAGGGCCTACGAGCAGTACTTC.